Sequencing of this T cell receptor (beta chain) was carried out in a study of beta chain features in type 1 diabetes. Study overall: Cell yields, gender and age were similar in healthy donors and patients. All of the samples together had around 110,000,000 sorted cells examined.

Reverse transcription of all isolated RNA meant that expressed TCRB transcripts were sequenced. Samples of naive, central memory and regulatory T cells yielded a mean of about 3.5 million reads. Using immunoSEQ multiplex PCR, the repertoire was profiled, and TCRdb retains in-frame clones only, with some absent. The sample contains more than 250,000 clones, about 15% of which appear only once. Notes on the study in general: A definitive answer on HLA type influencing TCRB rearrangement was not reached here. Within each of all four CD4+ subsets, Type 1 diabetes patients had TCRB CDR3s that were moderately but significantly shorter.

Germline-derived CDR1 and CDR2 are MGHDK and SYGVNS. V trimming: 5 bases; J trimming: 5 bases; junction bases outside the gene matches: 3. The CDR3 spans 14 residues. On this clone: No antigen is known for it.

Source material: naive CD4+ T cells from blood. This receptor was obtained from a young man with type 1 diabetes. The gene calls are TRBV25-1 and TRBJ2-1; TRBD1 matches at 10 bases. CDR3 sequence: CASSRDRGHNEQFF. The CDR3, as DNA: TGTGCCAGCAGTAGGGACAGGGGCCACAATGAGCAGTTCTTC.